A selection of T cell receptor beta chains follows, all from one sample in a study of blood T cell repertoires in COVID-19. This table comes from immunoSEQ multiplex PCR, and its TCRdb copy is limited to in-frame clones, with some not included. The sample records about 480,000 clones, roughly 90% being singletons. Sequenced material: PBMCs or T cells enriched from blood (not recorded which). The origin of the receptors is a woman between 35 and 50 years old who had recovered from COVID-19. Each CDR3 is given with its conserved first and last residue. D genes are given only for firm matches. Clone size, where shown, is once, few, many, or a class for clones that have expanded.

-,TRBJ1-2,-,TRBV7-9,TGTGCCAGCAGCTTAGAGGGGGACACCAACTATGGCTACACCTTC,CASSLEGDTNYGYTF
TRBD1,TRBJ2-1,-,TRBV7-2,TGTGCCAGCAGCATAGGGGAGGACAGGGTAATGGATGAGCAGTTCTTC,CASSIGEDRVMDEQFF
-,TRBJ1-6,-,TRBV7-2,TGTGCCAGCAGCTTGTTTGAGCAATCACCCCTCCACTTT,CASSLFEQSPLHF
TRBD1,TRBJ2-7,-,TRBV7-2,TGTGCCAGCAGCCTTGGGACAGGGGGCCGCGAGCAGTACTTC,CASSLGTGGREQYF
-,TRBJ1-1,-,TRBV29-1,TGCAGCGTTTGGGGCTATATAAACACTGAAGCTTTCTTT,CSVWGYINTEAFF
TRBD2,TRBJ2-2,once,TRBV4-3,TGCGCCAGCAGCCAAGATCCTAGCGGGAACACCGGGGAGCTGTTTTTT,CASSQDPSGNTGELFF
-,TRBJ2-1,-,TRBV24-1,TGTGCCACCAGTGATTGGAGCAGTTACAATGAGCAGTTCTTC,CATSDWSSYNEQFF
TRBD1,TRBJ2-1,-,TRBV11-3,TGTGCCAGCAGCTTAGAGGACAGGGGGTGGAATGAGCAGTTCTTC,CASSLEDRGWNEQFF
-,TRBJ2-7,-,TRBV29-1,TGCAGCGCTTTGACAGGAAACGAGCAGTACTTC,CSALTGNEQYF
-,TRBJ1-2,-,TRBV12-2,TGTGCAAGTCGTGTTTCCCGGGGAGGCTACACCTTC,CASRVSRGGYTF
-,TRBJ2-3,-,TRBV2,TGTGCCAGCAGGGAATTTATGGAGTCAGATACGCAGTATTTT,CASREFMESDTQYF
TRBD1,TRBJ1-2,-,TRBV2,TGTGCCAGCAGTAAAAACAGGGGTGGAGGCTACACCTTC,CASSKNRGGGYTF
-,TRBJ1-5,-,TRBV19,TGTGCCAGTAGCCTTGTTTCCTCGAGCAATCAGCCCCAGCATTTT,CASSLVSSSNQPQHF
TRBD1,TRBJ1-2,once,TRBV27,TGTGCCAGCAGGGGGGACAGGGGTAACTATGGCTACACCTTC,CASRGDRGNYGYTF
-,TRBJ2-1,-,TRBV7-9,TGTGCCAGCAGCCCCATAGTCTCCTACAATGAGCAGTTCTTC,CASSPIVSYNEQFF
-,TRBJ1-4,-,TRBV10-2,TGCGCCACCGGTCGGGACACGTTTAATGAAAAACTGTTTTTT,CATGRDTFNEKLFF
TRBD2,TRBJ2-1,-,TRBV19,TGTGCCTCCAGCCCGAGCGGGAGGGCCTCCTACAATGAGCAGTTCTTC,CASSPSGRASYNEQFF
TRBD1,TRBJ2-7,few,TRBV28,TGTGCCAGCAGTCCCGGACAGGGTGGCGAGCAGTACTTC,CASSPGQGGEQYF
TRBD1,TRBJ1-5,-,TRBV18,TGTGCCAGCTCACCCCTAAACACAGGACAGGGTAGCAATCAGCCCCAGCATTTT,CASSPLNTGQGSNQPQHF
-,TRBJ2-1,-,TRBV25-1,TGTGCCAGCAGTGAGCAGCGGAGTTTCTCCTACAATGAGCAGTTCTTC,CASSEQRSFSYNEQFF
TRBD2,TRBJ2-5,-,TRBV12-5,TGTGCTAGTGGTACAGGACTAGCGGGAGGGGAGACCCAGTACTTC,CASGTGLAGGETQYF
-,TRBJ1-1,-,TRBV2,TGTGCCAGCAGTGGAGACACTGAAGCTTTCTTT,CASSGDTEAFF
TRBD1,TRBJ1-4,once,TRBV19,TGTGCCAGTAGTTCACGACAGGGGGCGCCTGAAAAACTGTTTTTT,CASSSRQGAPEKLFF
TRBD2,TRBJ2-5,-,TRBV2,TGTGCCACCAACCCACCGGGACTAGCGGGAGTCGGAGAGACCCAGTACTTC,CATNPPGLAGVGETQYF
TRBD2,TRBJ2-1,-,TRBV28,TGTGCCAGCAGTTTTATAGCGGGAGGGTTCTCTGAGCAGTTCTTC,CASSFIAGGFSEQFF
TRBD1,TRBJ1-4,-,TRBV10-3,TGTGCCACCGGACAGGAGGGTGAAAAACTGTTTTTT,CATGQEGEKLFF
-,TRBJ2-5,-,TRBV5-1,TGCGCCAGCAGCTTCCCGGAAGAGACCCAGTACTTC,CASSFPEETQYF
TRBD2,TRBJ2-5,-,TRBV5-1,TGCGCCAGCAGCTTGGGTCTAGCGGCCTATTTGGGATATGAGACCCAGTACTTC,CASSLGLAAYLGYETQYF
TRBD1,TRBJ1-2,-,TRBV7-2,TGTGCCAGCAGCTTGAGACAGGGGTTCAAAGTCTCGTATGGCTACACCTTC,CASSLRQGFKVSYGYTF
-,TRBJ1-1,once,TRBV9,TGTGCCAGCAGCACAGGGAACACTGAAGCTTTCTTT,CASSTGNTEAFF
-,TRBJ1-2,-,TRBV12-3/TRBV12-4,TGTGCCAGCAGTTTAGTGGCGGGGAATGGCTACACCTTC,CASSLVAGNGYTF
-,TRBJ2-7,-,TRBV7-9,TGTGCCAGCAGCTCCTCGGACAGTCTCGAGCAGTACTTC,CASSSSDSLEQYF
-,TRBJ1-2,-,TRBV27,TGTGCCAGCAGTTTATCGTGGGAGGGGCCTAACTATGGCTACACCTTC,CASSLSWEGPNYGYTF
TRBD2,TRBJ2-1,once,TRBV20-1,TGCAGTGCTAGTGGATATAGCGGGAGTCGGAATGAGCAGTTCTTC,CSASGYSGSRNEQFF
TRBD2,TRBJ2-1,-,TRBV24-1,TGTGCCACCAGTGACCCTAGCGGAGATCATTTGAACAATGAGCAGTTCTTC,CATSDPSGDHLNNEQFF
-,TRBJ1-4,-,TRBV6-2/TRBV6-3,TGTGCCAGCAGTTACTCGACGGGGGGGCGTGAAAAACTGTTTTTT,CASSYSTGGREKLFF
-,TRBJ2-3,-,TRBV15,TGTGCCACCAGCTCGCGGGATTCAGATACGCAGTATTTT,CATSSRDSDTQYF
-,TRBJ2-7,-,TRBV3-1/TRBV3-2,TGTGCCAGCAGCCAAGAAAGCTGGAGCTCCTACGAGCAGTACTTC,CASSQESWSSYEQYF
-,TRBJ1-5,once,TRBV5-1,TGCGCCAGCAGCGCCGGACAAGCCGGGCAGCCCCAGCATTTT,CASSAGQAGQPQHF